Presented here are 10 T cell receptor beta chains from one specimen sequenced in a study of cytomegalovirus exposure and HLA in healthy donors. The study ran its PCR with 60 Vbeta and 13 Jbeta primers. TCRdb's copy holds only in-frame clones and misses some; the assay was immunoSEQ multiplex PCR. There are fewer than 90,000 clones in the sample; 65% to 80% occur only once, and 10% lies in the top ten. Sequencing was done on a sample of PBMCs. These receptors were taken from a young man in good health and CMV-seropositive.

The chain is built from TRBV21-1 and TRBJ1-1. TRBV21-1 is shown as a pseudogene. CDR3 length equals 15 residues. The CDR3 is CASTNPRGRNTEAFF. In DNA, the CDR3 is TGTGCCAGCACCAACCCGCGGGGAAGGAACACTGAAGCTTTCTTT.

This clone has more than one count but fewer than ten. The rearrangement joins TRBV7-2 to TRBJ1-5; maybe TRBD1 (5 bases). Germline values: CDR1 SGHTA, CDR2 FQGNSA. The CDR3 runs to 16 residues. The germline V and J ends were trimmed by 5 bases and 2 bases, with 16 bases remaining between them. CDR3 loop: CASSPPGGTGNQPQHF. The CDR3 region has the DNA TGTGCCAGCAGCCCACCCGGGGGAACCGGCAATCAGCCCCAGCATTTT. Drawing the rest from reference TRBV7-2 and TRBJ1-5, the complete variable domain is GAGVSQSPSNKVTEKGKDVELRCDPISGHTALYWYRQSLGQGLEFLIYFQGNSAPDKSGLPSDRFSAERTGGSVSTLTIQRTQQEDSAVYLCASSPPGGTGNQPQHFGDGTRLSIL.

This chain links TRBV29-1 with TRBJ2-7, with D tentatively TRBD2 (5 bases). CDR3 size: 12 residues. The germline V gene has CDR1 SQVTM and CDR2 ANQGSEA. V dropped 4 bases and J dropped 4 bases, with 11 bases sitting between them. DNA for the CDR3: TGCAGCGTTGTTGGGGAGACGTACGAGCAGTACTTC. Its translation is CSVVGETYEQYF.

The chain is built from TRBV28 and TRBJ2-1; D not certain. The germline V gene has CDR1 MDHEN and CDR2 SYDVKM. This CDR3 has 13 amino acids. V lost 2 bases to trimming and J lost 10 bases, with 12 bases between them. CDR3 sequence reads: CASSLDSRLEQFF. CDR3 DNA: TGTGCCAGCAGTTTAGATAGCCGATTGGAGCAGTTCTTC.

The chain recombines TRBV18 with TRBJ2-5; D gene unclear. The germline V gene has CDR1 KGHSH and CDR2 LQKENI. V was shortened by 2 bases and J by 2 bases, with 6 bases between the two germline ends. There are 13 residues in the CDR3. The CDR3: CASSPMRQETQYF. The CDR3 DNA sequence: TGTGCCAGCTCACCAATGCGGCAAGAGACCCAGTACTTC.

V is TRBV30 and J is TRBJ2-1; 8 bases are a match to TRBD2. Germline lookup yields CDR1 GTSNPN and CDR2 SVGIG (reference sequence). This CDR3 has 15 amino acids. V was clipped by 0 bases and J by 2 bases; unmatched bases: 3. The CDR3 DNA sequence: TGTGCCTGGAGTGTCGGGGGGGCTCCCTACAATGAGCAGTTCTTC. This gives the protein CAWSVGGAPYNEQFF. Filled out from reference TRBV30 and TRBJ2-1, the complete variable domain reads SQTIHQWPATLVQPVGSPLSLECTVEGTSNPNLYWYRQAAGRGLQLLFYSVGIGQISSEVPQNLSASRPQDRQFILSSKKLLLSDSGFYLCAWSVGGAPYNEQFFGPGTRLTVL.

The genes are TRBV11-2 and TRBJ2-1; 8 bases are a match to TRBD2. The CDR3 extends over 16 amino acids. V dropped 5 bases and J dropped 4; count of bases not matched to a gene: 10. Germline CDR1 SGHAT, CDR2 FQNNGV. CDR3 nucleotides: TGTGCCAGCAGCCGATCCCTAGCGGGCTCATACAATGAGCAGTTCTTC. Protein product: CASSRSLAGSYNEQFF.

This clone has only a few counts. This chain links TRBV5-1 with TRBJ1-1; D call uncertain. Germline CDR1 SGHRS, CDR2 YFSETQ. V gave up 4 bases and J gave up 1 base, with 14 bases separating them. This CDR3 contains 15 residues. CDR3 bases: TGCGCCAGCAGCCGCGGCGGCGTACGGAACACTGAAGCTTTCTTT. This gives the protein CASSRGGVRNTEAFF.

This clone was picked up a small number of times. The chain is built from TRBV7-2 and TRBJ1-1; 9 bases agree with TRBD1. The germline V gene encodes CDR1 SGHTA and CDR2 FQGNSA. The CDR3 runs to 17 residues. The ends lost 5 bases at V and 7 bases at J; junction bases unmatched: 17. The CDR3 loop reads CASSQDRATGGWNEAFF. In nucleotides, the CDR3 is TGTGCCAGCAGCCAAGATCGGGCGACAGGGGGTTGGAATGAAGCTTTCTTT.

V and J are TRBV19 and TRBJ1-3; D gene unclear. V lost 7 bases and J lost 4, with 11 bases in between. Per germline, CDR1 LNHDA and CDR2 SQIVND (reference sequence). CDR3 size: 13 residues. The CDR3 loop reads CASMAGAGNTIYF. CDR3 nucleotides: TGTGCCAGTATGGCGGGAGCCGGAAACACCATATATTTT.